This T cell receptor (beta chain) was sequenced for a study of T cells in Graves' hyperthyroidism and ophthalmopathy. TCR beta CDR3 sequences were amplified from RNA transcripts. A set of HTBI primers served as the primers for a first-round RT-PCR of the TCR CDR3. TCRdb re-analysed the multiplex PCR reads in MiXCR, keeping a single row per CDR3 protein. This table holds about 680,000 distinct CDR3 sequences, about 35% found once. Newly diagnosed patients aged 18 to 65 had hyperthyroidism of under 2 months' duration. The clonotype originates from a woman aged 40 to 55 with Graves' hyperthyroidism. Source material: blood.

This CDR3 is CASRAGGPYEQYF. In DNA form, the CDR3 reads TGTGCCAGCAGGGCCGGGGGGCCCTACGAGCAGTACTTC. V gene TRBV12-3 or TRBV12-4 combines with J gene TRBJ2-7; D might be TRBD2 (7 bases). V was cut by 6 bases and J by 2 bases, with 11 bases left in between. The CDR3 contains 13 residues.